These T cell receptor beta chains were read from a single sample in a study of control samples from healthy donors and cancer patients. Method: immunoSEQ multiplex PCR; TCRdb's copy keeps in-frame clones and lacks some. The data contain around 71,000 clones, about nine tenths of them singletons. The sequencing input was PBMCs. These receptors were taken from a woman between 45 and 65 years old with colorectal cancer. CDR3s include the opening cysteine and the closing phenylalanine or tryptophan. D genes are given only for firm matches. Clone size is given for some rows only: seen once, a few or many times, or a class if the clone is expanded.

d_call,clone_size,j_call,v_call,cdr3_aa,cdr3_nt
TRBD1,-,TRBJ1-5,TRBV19,CASSIDPGTGGEYSNQPQHF,TGTGCCAGTAGTATAGACCCCGGGACAGGGGGAGAATATAGCAATCAGCCCCAGCATTTT
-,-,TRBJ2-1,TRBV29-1,CSAGQRYNEQFF,TGCAGCGCGGGACAACGCTACAATGAGCAGTTCTTC
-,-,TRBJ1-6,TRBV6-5,CASSSSGEAPLHF,TGTGCCAGCAGTTCCTCAGGGGAGGCACCCCTCCACTTT
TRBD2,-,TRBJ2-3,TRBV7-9,CASSPPTSGSTDTQYF,TGTGCCAGCAGCCCTCCGACTAGCGGGAGCACAGATACGCAGTATTTT
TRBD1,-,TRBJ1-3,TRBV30,CAWSARDRVSSGNTIYF,TGTGCCTGGAGTGCCCGGGACAGGGTGAGCTCTGGAAACACCATATATTTT
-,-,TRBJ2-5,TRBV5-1,CASSLSRETQYF,TGCGCCAGCAGCTTGAGCCGAGAGACCCAGTACTTC
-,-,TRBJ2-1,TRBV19,CASSILSEGYNEQFF,TGTGCCAGTAGTATACTTAGTGAGGGTTACAATGAGCAGTTCTTC
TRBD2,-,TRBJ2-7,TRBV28,CASNPSGLRNEQYF,TGTGCCAGCAACCCTAGCGGTCTCCGGAACGAGCAGTACTTC
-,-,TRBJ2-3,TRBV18,CASSPMMDSARDTQYF,TGTGCCAGCTCACCTATGATGGACAGCGCGCGGGATACGCAGTATTTT
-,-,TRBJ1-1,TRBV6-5,CASFGRGGGNTEAFF,TGTGCCAGCTTTGGCAGGGGCGGTGGGAACACTGAAGCTTTCTTT
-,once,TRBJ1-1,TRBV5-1,CASSLDEVPTNTEAFF,TGCGCCAGCAGCTTGGACGAGGTGCCGACGAACACTGAAGCTTTCTTT
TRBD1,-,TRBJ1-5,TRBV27,CASSARDRYNQPQHF,TGTGCCAGCAGTGCCAGGGACAGATACAATCAGCCCCAGCATTTT
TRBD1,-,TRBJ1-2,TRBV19,CASSNRGRGTYGYTF,TGTGCCAGTAGTAACAGGGGGCGTGGAACCTATGGCTACACCTTC
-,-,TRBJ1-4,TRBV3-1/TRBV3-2,CASSQLGKLEKLFF,TGTGCCAGCAGCCAATTAGGCAAGCTTGAAAAACTGTTTTTT
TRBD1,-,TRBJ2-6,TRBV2,CASSWDRTKSGANVLTF,TGTGCCAGCAGCTGGGACAGGACGAAATCTGGGGCCAACGTCCTGACTTTC
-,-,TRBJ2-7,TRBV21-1,CASSKAPRILSYEQYF,TGTGCCAGCAGCAAAGCTCCGCGGATCCTCTCCTACGAGCAGTACTTC
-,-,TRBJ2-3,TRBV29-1,CSAVLGVLTQYF,TGCAGCGCCGTATTGGGGGTCCTCACGCAGTATTTT
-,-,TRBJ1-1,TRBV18,CASSLFEGEETEAFF,TGTGCCAGCTCACTTTTTGAGGGAGAAGAGACTGAAGCTTTCTTT
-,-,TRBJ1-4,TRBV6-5,CASRQGFKQEKLFF,TGTGCCAGCAGGCAGGGATTTAAGCAAGAAAAACTGTTTTTT
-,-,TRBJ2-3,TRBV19,CATTGSTDTQYF,TGTGCCACTACGGGGAGTACAGATACGCAGTATTTT
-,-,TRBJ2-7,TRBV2,CASRATWTAYEQYF,TGTGCCAGCAGGGCCACTTGGACAGCCTACGAGCAGTACTTC
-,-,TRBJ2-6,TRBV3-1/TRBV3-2,CASSPRSGANVLTF,TGTGCCAGCAGCCCCCGTTCTGGGGCCAACGTCCTGACTTTC
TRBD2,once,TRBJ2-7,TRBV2,CASSAYWTSGRREQYF,TGTGCCAGCAGTGCGTACTGGACTAGCGGGAGAAGGGAGCAGTACTTC
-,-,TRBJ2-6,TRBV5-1,CASSLGYSGANVLTF,TGCGCCAGCAGCTTGGGGTACTCCGGGGCCAACGTCCTGACTTTC
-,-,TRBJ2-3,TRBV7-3,CASSLDGRGTDTQYF,TGTGCCAGCAGCTTAGACGGCCGGGGCACAGATACGCAGTATTTT
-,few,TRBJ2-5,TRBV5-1,CASSFGLKETQYF,TGCGCCAGCAGCTTCGGACTCAAAGAGACCCAGTACTTC
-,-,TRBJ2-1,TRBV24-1,CATSESGPMDEQFF,TGTGCCACCAGTGAGAGCGGACCTATGGATGAGCAGTTCTTC
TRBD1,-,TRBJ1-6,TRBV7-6,CASSLVGDRSSPLHF,TGTGCCAGCAGCTTAGTTGGGGACAGGTCGTCACCCCTCCACTTT
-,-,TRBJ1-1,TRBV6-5,CASRGDDHTEAFF,TGTGCCAGCAGGGGGGACGACCACACTGAAGCTTTCTTT
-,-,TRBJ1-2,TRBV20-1,CSAPRDVGYTF,TGCAGTGCTCCGCGGGATGTTGGCTACACCTTC
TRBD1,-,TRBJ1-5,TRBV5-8,CASSIQGNQPQHF,TGTGCCAGCAGCATACAGGGGAATCAGCCCCAGCATTTT
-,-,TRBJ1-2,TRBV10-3,CAISVDSQGYGYTF,TGTGCCATCAGCGTGGACAGCCAAGGCTATGGCTACACCTTC
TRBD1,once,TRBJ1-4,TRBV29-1,CSVGTGDEKLFF,TGCAGCGTGGGGACAGGGGATGAAAAACTGTTTTTT
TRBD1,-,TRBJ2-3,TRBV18,CASSPRQGEDTQYF,TGTGCCAGCTCACCACGACAGGGAGAAGATACGCAGTATTTT
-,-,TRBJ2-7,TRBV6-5,CASSYTADTYEQYF,TGTGCCAGCAGTTATACAGCAGACACCTACGAGCAGTACTTC
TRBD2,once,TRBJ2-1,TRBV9,CASSEGGSSYNEQFF,TGTGCCAGCAGCGAGGGCGGGAGCTCCTACAATGAGCAGTTCTTC
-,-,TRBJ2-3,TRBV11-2,CASSLDRGLTDTQYF,TGTGCCAGCAGCTTAGATCGTGGTCTCACAGATACGCAGTATTTT
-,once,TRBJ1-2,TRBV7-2,CASSPPWGGGGYTF,TGTGCCAGCAGCCCACCTTGGGGGGGTGGGGGCTACACCTTC
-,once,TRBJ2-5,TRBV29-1,CSVETTTQETQYF,TGCAGCGTTGAGACAACTACCCAAGAGACCCAGTACTTC
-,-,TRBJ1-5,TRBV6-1,CASSDPRSQPQHF,TGTGCCAGCAGTGACCCGAGGAGTCAGCCCCAGCATTTT
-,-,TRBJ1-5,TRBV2,CASRGEHNQPQHF,TGTGCCAGCAGGGGCGAACACAATCAGCCCCAGCATTTT
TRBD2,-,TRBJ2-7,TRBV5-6,CASNRGGLAGGVAYEQYF,TGTGCCAGCAACCGGGGAGGACTAGCGGGAGGAGTCGCCTACGAGCAGTACTTC
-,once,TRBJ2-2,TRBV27,CASSFRDTGELFF,TGTGCCAGCAGTTTCAGGGATACCGGGGAGCTGTTTTTT
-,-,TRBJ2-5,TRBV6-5,CASILSGGSQETQYF,TGTGCCAGCATTCTATCTGGAGGGAGCCAAGAGACCCAGTACTTC
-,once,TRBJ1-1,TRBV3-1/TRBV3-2,CASSHEQNTEAFF,TGTGCCAGCAGCCATGAACAGAACACTGAAGCTTTCTTT
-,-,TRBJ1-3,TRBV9,CASSARQGGGNTIYF,TGTGCCAGCAGCGCTAGGCAGGGTGGTGGAAACACCATATATTTT
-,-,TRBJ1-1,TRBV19,CASSPLRGNTEAFF,TGTGCCAGTAGTCCCCTTCGAGGGAACACTGAAGCTTTCTTT
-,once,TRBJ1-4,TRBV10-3,CATAGEANEKLFF,TGTGCCACCGCAGGGGAGGCTAATGAAAAACTGTTTTTT
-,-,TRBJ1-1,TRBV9,CASSPRGSLETEAFF,TGTGCCAGCAGCCCGAGAGGGTCGTTGGAGACTGAAGCTTTCTTT
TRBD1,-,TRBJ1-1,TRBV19,CASNADRVNTEAFF,TGTGCCAGTAACGCGGACAGGGTGAACACTGAAGCTTTCTTT
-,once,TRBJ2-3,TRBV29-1,CSALGGFVADTQYF,TGCAGCGCTCTAGGGGGGTTCGTGGCAGATACGCAGTATTTT
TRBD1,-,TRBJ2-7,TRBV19,CASSIVQGEGEQYF,TGTGCCAGTAGTATAGTTCAGGGGGAAGGCGAGCAGTACTTC